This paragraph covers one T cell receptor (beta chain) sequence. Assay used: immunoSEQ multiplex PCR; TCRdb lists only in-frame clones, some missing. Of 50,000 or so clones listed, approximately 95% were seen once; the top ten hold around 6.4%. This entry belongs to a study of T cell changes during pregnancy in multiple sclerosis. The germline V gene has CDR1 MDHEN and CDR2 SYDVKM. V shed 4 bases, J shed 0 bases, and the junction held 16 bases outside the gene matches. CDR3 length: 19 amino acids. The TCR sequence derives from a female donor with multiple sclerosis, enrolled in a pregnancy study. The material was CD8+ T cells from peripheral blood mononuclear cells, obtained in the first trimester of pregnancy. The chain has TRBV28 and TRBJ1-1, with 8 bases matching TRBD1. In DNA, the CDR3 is TGTGCCAGCAGTTCCACCCAACTCCAGGGGGCCCTCATGAACACTGAAGCTTTCTTT. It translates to CASSSTQLQGALMNTEAFF.